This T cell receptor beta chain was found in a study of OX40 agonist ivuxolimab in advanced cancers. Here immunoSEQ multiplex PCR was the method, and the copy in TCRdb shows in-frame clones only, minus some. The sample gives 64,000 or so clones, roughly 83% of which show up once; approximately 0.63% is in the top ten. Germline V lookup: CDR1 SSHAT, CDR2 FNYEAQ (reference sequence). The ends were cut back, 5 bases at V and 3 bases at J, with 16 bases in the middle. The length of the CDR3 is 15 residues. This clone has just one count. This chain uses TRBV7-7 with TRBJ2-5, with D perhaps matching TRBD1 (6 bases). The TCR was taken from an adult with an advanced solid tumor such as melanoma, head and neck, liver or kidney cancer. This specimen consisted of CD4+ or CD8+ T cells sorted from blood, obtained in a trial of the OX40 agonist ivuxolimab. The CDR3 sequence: CASSLGGPTKETQYF. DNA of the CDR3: TGTGCCAGCAGCCTAGGGGGACCGACCAAAGAGACCCAGTACTTC.